This T cell receptor (beta chain) is drawn from a study of T cell responses to AZD1222 COVID-19 vaccine. CDR1 is SNHLY and CDR2 is FYNNEI in the germline V gene. The V end lost 0 bases, the J end lost 9 bases, and 11 bases lay between the germline ends. This CDR3 has 13 amino acids. Data came from immunoSEQ multiplex PCR; TCRdb stores just in-frame clones and leaves some out. The sample has 90,000 to 100,000 clones, 65% to 85% seen once. In regard to this clone: Its target is not known.

The study's findings and limits: Nearly half of spike-specific TCRs reportedly target unmutated variant regions. Spike-wide coverage was observed for vaccine-associated CD4 TCRs, with dominant responses at 160-218 and 743-854. Females outnumbered males among donors, who were mostly white British; clonal diversity was possibly underestimated.

Sequences were derived from peripheral blood, sampled 28 days after the second AZD1222 dose. This chain links TRBV2 with TRBJ1-1; TRBD1 might be the D (6 bases). The clonotype originates from an adult who received the AZD1222 COVID-19 vaccine. CDR3 in DNA: TGTGCCAGCAGTGAAGCGCTACAGGGAAAAGCTTTCTTT. Translated, it gives CASSEALQGKAFF.